Listed below are T cell receptor beta chains from one sample, sequenced in a study of T cell repertoires in cytomegalovirus infection. TCRdb re-called the reads with MiXCR, one entry per CDR3 protein. The repertoire holds 640,000 or so distinct CDR3 sequences, with roughly 36% as singletons. These receptors' targets are unknown. Sequenced material: cultured PBMCs, taken from culture after CMV antigen stimulation. These receptors came from a human donor in good health (CMV status not recorded). Some clones in this sample may be carry-over from other donors' samples. Each CDR3 is given with its conserved first and last residue. D genes are given only for firm matches. Clone sizes are given selectively: once, few, many, or a class where the clone is expanded.

D: .; V: TRBV11-1; J: TRBJ1-2; size: .; CDR3: CASSQPGHGYTF; DNA: TGTGCCAGCAGCCAACCAGGGCATGGCTACACCTTC
D: TRBD1; V: TRBV7-2; J: TRBJ1-6; size: many; CDR3: CASSSTGRMGSYNSPLHF; DNA: TGTGCCAGCAGCTCGACAGGGCGTATGGGCTCCTATAATTCACCCCTCCACTTT
D: TRBD1; V: TRBV7-2; J: TRBJ2-1; size: few; CDR3: CASSHRNPGGNEQFF; DNA: TGTGCCAGCAGCCATCGGAATCCAGGGGGTAATGAGCAGTTCTTC
D: TRBD2; V: TRBV7-2; J: TRBJ2-1; size: many; CDR3: CASSTTSGREYGQFF; DNA: TGTGCCAGCAGTACAACTAGCGGGAGGGAATATGGGCAGTTCTTC
D: TRBD2; V: TRBV5-4; J: TRBJ2-5; size: .; CDR3: CASSLWAGGLETQYF; DNA: TGTGCCAGCAGCTTGTGGGCGGGAGGGCTCGAGACCCAGTACTTC
D: TRBD2; V: TRBV7-4; J: TRBJ2-5; size: .; CDR3: CASSPTGTSGWYQETQYF; DNA: TGTGCCAGCAGCCCTACAGGGACTAGCGGGTGGTACCAAGAGACCCAGTACTTC
D: .; V: TRBV6-1; J: TRBJ2-3; size: .; CDR3: CASRIPGVADTQYF; DNA: TGTGCCAGCAGGATCCCAGGGGTTGCAGATACGCAGTATTTT
D: .; V: TRBV12-3/TRBV12-4; J: TRBJ2-1; size: many; CDR3: CASASGGPSSYNEQFF; DNA: TGTGCCAGTGCATCGGGGGGCCCCAGCTCCTACAATGAGCAGTTCTTC
D: .; V: TRBV6-8; J: TRBJ2-1; size: .; CDR3: CASSYVGGKGEQFF; DNA: TGTGCCAGCAGTTACGTGGGCGGGAAGGGTGAGCAGTTCTTC
D: .; V: TRBV7-6; J: TRBJ2-7; size: few; CDR3: CAVGSYEQYF; DNA: TGTGCCGTAGGAAGCTACGAGCAGTACTTC
D: .; V: TRBV28; J: TRBJ1-1; size: .; CDR3: CASHPGFSAEAFF; DNA: TGTGCCAGCCATCCCGGGTTTTCCGCTGAAGCTTTCTTT
D: .; V: TRBV7-2; J: TRBJ2-3; size: many; CDR3: CASSLSFGERGTQYF; DNA: TGTGCCAGCAGCTTAAGTTTTGGAGAAAGGGGTACGCAGTATTTT
D: .; V: TRBV7-9; J: TRBJ1-2; size: .; CDR3: CASSFILRVGPNYGYTF; DNA: TGTGCCAGCAGCTTTATTCTCCGGGTTGGACCCAACTATGGCTACACCTTC
D: .; V: TRBV7-2; J: TRBJ2-7; size: .; CDR3: CASSLSGPGSYEQYF; DNA: TGTGCCAGCAGCTTATCCGGGCCGGGCTCCTACGAGCAGTACTTC
D: .; V: TRBV7-2; J: TRBJ2-7; size: many; CDR3: CASSLGPERNEQYF; DNA: TGTGCCAGCAGCTTAGGCCCTGAACGAAACGAGCAGTACTTC
D: .; V: TRBV30; J: TRBJ2-3; size: .; CDR3: CAWRQVTDTQYF; DNA: TGTGCCTGGAGACAGGTCACAGATACGCAGTATTTT
D: .; V: TRBV10-3; J: TRBJ1-5; size: few; CDR3: CAISDLGGARSSQHF; DNA: TGTGCCATCAGCGACTTAGGGGGGGCCCGTTCTTCCCAGCATTTT
D: .; V: TRBV11-2; J: TRBJ2-7; size: few; CDR3: CASSSLDRSYEQYF; DNA: TGTGCCAGCAGCTCCCTAGACAGGTCCTACGAGCAGTACTTC
D: .; V: TRBV7-9; J: TRBJ2-7; size: .; CDR3: CASSFGSILSYEQYF; DNA: TGTGCCAGCAGCTTTGGCAGTATACTCTCCTACGAGCAGTACTTC
D: .; V: TRBV20-1; J: TRBJ1-1; size: few; CDR3: CSARPMIRVGVNTEAFF; DNA: TGCAGTGCTAGACCCATGATCAGGGTCGGGGTGAACACTGAAGCTTTCTTT
D: .; V: TRBV4-2; J: TRBJ1-5; size: .; CDR3: CASSPGPEGPQHF; DNA: TGTGCCAGCAGCCCCGGGCCAGAAGGGCCCCAGCATTTT
D: .; V: TRBV4-1; J: TRBJ2-3; size: few; CDR3: CASSQGSSVLADTQYF; DNA: TGCGCCAGCAGCCAAGGGAGCTCCGTACTCGCAGATACGCAGTATTTT
D: .; V: TRBV19; J: TRBJ1-1; size: few; CDR3: CASSVDGAEAFF; DNA: TGTGCCAGTAGTGTGGACGGAGCAGAAGCTTTCTTT
D: TRBD1; V: TRBV7-2; J: TRBJ2-7; size: many; CDR3: CASSAATGGNEQYF; DNA: TGTGCCAGCAGCGCGGCGACAGGGGGAAACGAGCAGTACTTC
D: .; V: TRBV14; J: TRBJ2-1; size: .; CDR3: CASSQVGLYNEQFF; DNA: TGTGCCAGCAGCCAAGTCGGGCTCTACAATGAGCAGTTCTTC
D: TRBD1; V: TRBV6-5; J: TRBJ1-2; size: few; CDR3: CASSNPDRRGYTF; DNA: TGTGCCAGCAGTAATCCGGACAGGCGCGGCTACACCTTC
D: TRBD1; V: TRBV7-2; J: TRBJ1-2; size: .; CDR3: CASSLLSDRVDGYTF; DNA: TGTGCCAGCAGCCTCCTCTCGGACAGGGTCGATGGCTACACCTTC
D: .; V: TRBV7-6; J: TRBJ2-1; size: few; CDR3: CASSLAADSYNEQFF; DNA: TGTGCCAGCAGCTTAGCGGCGGATTCATACAATGAGCAGTTCTTC
D: TRBD1; V: TRBV28; J: TRBJ1-2; size: few; CDR3: CASSFLGQGSRRGGYTF; DNA: TGTGCCAGCAGTTTCCTGGGACAGGGGTCACGAAGAGGTGGCTACACCTTC
D: TRBD1; V: TRBV19; J: TRBJ1-1; size: .; CDR3: CASSTTAGQAYTEAFF; DNA: TGTGCCAGTAGTACCACCGCGGGACAGGCATACACTGAAGCTTTCTTT
D: .; V: TRBV6-2/TRBV6-3; J: TRBJ2-6; size: .; CDR3: CASSYAGIGTHFSGANVLTF; DNA: TGTGCCAGCAGTTACGCCGGGATAGGCACACATTTCTCTGGGGCCAACGTCCTGACTTTC
D: .; V: TRBV7-6; J: TRBJ2-3; size: .; CDR3: CASSPPLGAQGDTQYF; DNA: TGTGCCAGCAGCCCCCCGTTGGGGGCGCAGGGGGATACGCAGTATTTT
D: .; V: TRBV12-3/TRBV12-4; J: TRBJ1-6; size: few; CDR3: CASSRTGPPLHF; DNA: TGTGCCAGCAGTCGTACAGGACCACCCCTCCACTTT
D: .; V: TRBV15; J: TRBJ1-1; size: .; CDR3: CATSILGVEAFF; DNA: TGTGCCACCAGCATCCTGGGGGTTGAAGCTTTCTTT
D: .; V: TRBV20-1; J: TRBJ1-1; size: .; CDR3: CSASLNQGFGTEAFF; DNA: TGCAGTGCCTCACTAAATCAGGGATTCGGCACTGAAGCTTTCTTT
D: TRBD1; V: TRBV7-9; J: TRBJ2-3; size: .; CDR3: CASSLPRTGGDTDTQYF; DNA: TGTGCCAGCAGCTTACCCCGGACAGGGGGGGACACAGATACGCAGTATTTT
D: .; V: TRBV7-9; J: TRBJ1-1; size: few; CDR3: CASSLGSWGNTEAFF; DNA: TGTGCCAGCAGCTTAGGTTCATGGGGGAACACTGAAGCTTTCTTT
D: .; V: TRBV7-9; J: TRBJ2-3; size: .; CDR3: CASSPWDRHTQYF; DNA: TGTGCCAGCAGCCCCTGGGATCGGCATACGCAGTATTTT
D: .; V: TRBV20-1; J: TRBJ2-1; size: .; CDR3: CSARGKGGARGRGSEQFF; DNA: TGCAGTGCTAGAGGGAAGGGGGGAGCCCGCGGGAGAGGAAGTGAGCAGTTCTTC
D: .; V: TRBV7-6; J: TRBJ2-3; size: .; CDR3: CASSLVTVRGTDTQYF; DNA: TGTGCCAGCAGCTTAGTGACAGTTAGGGGCACAGATACGCAGTATTTT
D: TRBD2; V: TRBV7-6; J: TRBJ2-5; size: few; CDR3: CASSKPGLAKETQYF; DNA: TGTGCCAGCAGCAAACCGGGACTAGCGAAGGAGACCCAGTACTTC
D: TRBD2; V: TRBV7-2; J: TRBJ2-3; size: many; CDR3: CASGAGTSRNTDTQYF; DNA: TGTGCCAGCGGTGCCGGGACTAGCAGGAATACAGATACGCAGTATTTT
D: TRBD1; V: TRBV7-2; J: TRBJ2-2; size: .; CDR3: CASSSDRAGEQFF; DNA: TGTGCCAGCAGCTCGGACAGGGCCGGGGAGCAGTTTTTT
D: .; V: TRBV7-2; J: TRBJ1-5; size: .; CDR3: CASSFVGEADQPQHF; DNA: TGTGCCAGCAGCTTTGTAGGGGAGGCGGATCAGCCCCAGCATTTT
D: .; V: TRBV12-3/TRBV12-4; J: TRBJ1-1; size: many; CDR3: CASSPAGTEAFF; DNA: TGTGCCAGCAGCCCCGCAGGCACTGAAGCTTTCTTT
D: .; V: TRBV7-2; J: TRBJ2-7; size: few; CDR3: CASSGTGGYEQYF; DNA: TGTGCCAGCAGCGGTACCGGAGGGTACGAGCAGTACTTC
D: .; V: TRBV2; J: TRBJ1-2; size: .; CDR3: CATKRGAGYTF; DNA: TGTGCCACCAAGAGGGGCGCGGGCTACACCTTC
D: TRBD1; V: TRBV7-2; J: TRBJ2-5; size: many; CDR3: CASSPRGYQETQYF; DNA: TGTGCCAGCAGCCCCAGGGGGTACCAAGAGACCCAGTACTTC
D: .; V: TRBV19; J: TRBJ1-1; size: .; CDR3: CASSPQTRRTEAFF; DNA: TGTGCCAGTAGTCCTCAGACACGCCGTACTGAAGCTTTCTTT
D: TRBD1; V: TRBV6-6; J: TRBJ2-2; size: .; CDR3: CASSDRARTGELFF; DNA: TGTGCCAGCAGTGACAGGGCGCGCACCGGGGAGCTGTTTTTT
D: .; V: TRBV20-1; J: TRBJ2-1; size: few; CDR3: CSARDSLIEQFF; DNA: TGCAGTGCTAGAGATTCACTGATTGAGCAGTTCTTC
D: TRBD1; V: TRBV12-3/TRBV12-4; J: TRBJ2-5; size: few; CDR3: CASSYHRDRQETQYF; DNA: TGTGCCAGCAGTTACCACCGGGACAGACAAGAGACCCAGTACTTC
D: .; V: TRBV19; J: TRBJ1-5; size: few; CDR3: CASSILGHHLSDQPQHF; DNA: TGTGCCAGTAGTATATTGGGACATCACCTCTCGGATCAGCCCCAGCATTTT
D: .; V: TRBV6-8; J: TRBJ2-5; size: .; CDR3: CASSVYRDEQETQYF; DNA: TGTGCCAGCAGTGTCTACCGGGACGAACAAGAGACCCAGTACTTC
D: TRBD2; V: TRBV11-2; J: TRBJ2-5; size: few; CDR3: CASSLAPPGGLAGGQETQYF; DNA: TGTGCCAGCAGCTTAGCCCCCCCGGGGGGACTAGCGGGGGGACAAGAGACCCAGTACTTC
D: .; V: TRBV5-1; J: TRBJ1-2; size: .; CDR3: CASSLVDGANYGYTF; DNA: TGCGCCAGCAGCTTGGTGGACGGAGCTAACTATGGCTACACCTTC
D: .; V: TRBV6-1; J: TRBJ1-5; size: .; CDR3: CASSELGGYNQPQHF; DNA: TGTGCCAGCAGTGAACTGGGGGGTTACAATCAGCCCCAGCATTTT
D: TRBD1; V: TRBV6-1; J: TRBJ1-6; size: few; CDR3: CASSEQGRGGSPLHF; DNA: TGTGCCAGCAGTGAACAGGGCAGGGGGGGATCACCCCTCCACTTT
D: .; V: TRBV27; J: TRBJ1-1; size: many; CDR3: CASSLSKNTEAFF; DNA: TGTGCCAGCAGCTTATCGAAGAACACTGAAGCTTTCTTT